A single sample gave rise to the 2 T cell receptor beta chains below, sequenced in a study of Graves' ophthalmopathy and Graves' hyperthyroidism. Amplification targeted the TCR beta CDR3 regions, with RNA transcripts as the source material. HTBI primers were used in a first-round RT-PCR, which preceded a second-round multiplex PCR. TCRdb reprocessed the multiplex PCR reads via MiXCR and lists one record per CDR3 protein. This sample has 740,000 or so distinct CDR3 sequences; 40% occur once, and the top ten carry approximately 43%. The sequenced material came from peripheral blood. The receptors here all came from an adult man with Graves' ophthalmopathy.

V and J are TRBV20-1 and TRBJ2-7; no clear D gene. Looked up from germline, CDR1 is DFQATT and CDR2 is SNEGSKA (reference sequence). The CDR3 covers 12 residues. CDR3 region: CIARVGSYEQYF. DNA for the CDR3: TGCATTGCGCGTGTGGGATCCTACGAGCAGTACTTC.

Comments on this clonotype: A much larger clonotype is one base distant, so this may be a read error. The chain combines TRBV19 with TRBJ1-1; D is ambiguous. CDR3 length equals 15 residues. Germline CDR1 reads LNHDA; CDR2 reads SQIVND (reference sequence). The CDR3 is CASSIAAGMNTEALF. Written as DNA, the CDR3 is TGTGCCAGTAGTATAGCAGCGGGCATGAACACTGAAGCTCTCTTT.